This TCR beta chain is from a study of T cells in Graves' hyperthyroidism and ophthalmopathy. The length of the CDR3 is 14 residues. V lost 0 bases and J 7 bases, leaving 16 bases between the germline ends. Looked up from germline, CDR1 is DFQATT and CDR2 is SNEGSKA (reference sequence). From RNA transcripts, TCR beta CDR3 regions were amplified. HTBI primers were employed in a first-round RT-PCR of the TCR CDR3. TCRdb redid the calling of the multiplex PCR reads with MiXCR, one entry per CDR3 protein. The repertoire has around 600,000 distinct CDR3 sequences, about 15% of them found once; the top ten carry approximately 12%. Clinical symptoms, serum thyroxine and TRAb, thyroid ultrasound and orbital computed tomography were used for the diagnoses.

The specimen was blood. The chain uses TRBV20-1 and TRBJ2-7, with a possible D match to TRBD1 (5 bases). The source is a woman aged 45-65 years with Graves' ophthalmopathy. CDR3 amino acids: CSARDSTGPKEQYF. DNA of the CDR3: TGCAGTGCTAGAGATTCCACAGGCCCTAAGGAGCAGTACTTC.